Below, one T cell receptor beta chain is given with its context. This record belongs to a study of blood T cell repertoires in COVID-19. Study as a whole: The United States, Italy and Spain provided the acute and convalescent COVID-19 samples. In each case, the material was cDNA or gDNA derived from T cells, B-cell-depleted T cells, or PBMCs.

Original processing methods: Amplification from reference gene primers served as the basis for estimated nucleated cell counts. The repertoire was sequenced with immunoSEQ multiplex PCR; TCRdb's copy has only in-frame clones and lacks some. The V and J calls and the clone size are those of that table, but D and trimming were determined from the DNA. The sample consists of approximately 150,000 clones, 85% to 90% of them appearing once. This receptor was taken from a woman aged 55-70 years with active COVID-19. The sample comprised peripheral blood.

CDR3 DNA: TGTGCCAGCAGCTTGGGTCAGGGGCCTCAGGGGCAGTACTTC. Translated, it gives CASSLGQGPQGQYF. V is TRBV5-6 and J is TRBJ2-7, with D perhaps matching TRBD1 (6 bases). Germline assignment: CDR1 SGHDT and CDR2 YYEEEE. The V end was cut by 0 bases, the J end by 9 bases, with 16 bases between. CDR3 length equals 14 residues.